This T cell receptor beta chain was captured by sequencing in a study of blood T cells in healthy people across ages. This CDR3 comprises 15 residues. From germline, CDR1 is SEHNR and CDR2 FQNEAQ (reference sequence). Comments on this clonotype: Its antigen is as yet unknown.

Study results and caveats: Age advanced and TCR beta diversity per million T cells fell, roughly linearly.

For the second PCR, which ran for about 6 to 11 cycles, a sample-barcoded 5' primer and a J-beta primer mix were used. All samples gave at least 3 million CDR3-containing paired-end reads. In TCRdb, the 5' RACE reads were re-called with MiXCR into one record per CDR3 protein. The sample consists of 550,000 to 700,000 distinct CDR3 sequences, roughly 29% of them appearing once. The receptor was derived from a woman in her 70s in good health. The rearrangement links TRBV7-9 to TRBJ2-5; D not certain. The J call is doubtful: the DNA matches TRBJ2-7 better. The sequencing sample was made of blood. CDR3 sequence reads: CASSLESRDRDEQYF. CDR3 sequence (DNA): TGTGCCAGCAGCTTAGAATCTAGAGATCGCGACGAGCAGTACTTC.